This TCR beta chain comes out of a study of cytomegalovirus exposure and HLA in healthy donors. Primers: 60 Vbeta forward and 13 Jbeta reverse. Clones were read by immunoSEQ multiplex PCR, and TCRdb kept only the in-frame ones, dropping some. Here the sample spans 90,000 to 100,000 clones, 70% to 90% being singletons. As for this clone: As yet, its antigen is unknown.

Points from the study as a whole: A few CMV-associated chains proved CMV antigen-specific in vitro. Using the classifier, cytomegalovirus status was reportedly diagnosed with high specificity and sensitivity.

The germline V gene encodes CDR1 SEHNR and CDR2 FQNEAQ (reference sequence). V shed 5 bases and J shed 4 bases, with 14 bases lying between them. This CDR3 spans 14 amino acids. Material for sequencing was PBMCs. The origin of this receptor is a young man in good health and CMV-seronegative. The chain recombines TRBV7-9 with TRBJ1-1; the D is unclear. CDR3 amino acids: CASSREQAGTEAFF. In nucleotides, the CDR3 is TGTGCCAGCAGCCGCGAGCAAGCGGGCACTGAAGCTTTCTTT.